This is a list of T cell receptor beta chains from one sample in a study of blood T cell repertoires in COVID-19. The method was immunoSEQ multiplex PCR; TCRdb's version includes in-frame clones alone and lacks a portion of them. The sample consists of around 250,000 clones, approximately 82% of them appearing once. The sample was peripheral blood. The source of these receptors is a woman older than 75 with acute or convalescent COVID-19. Each CDR3 is given with its conserved first and last residue. Each record gives: CDR3 protein, CDR3 DNA, V gene, clone size, D gene, J gene. A D gene is named only where the DNA matches it firmly. Size is stated for part of the rows, as once, few or many counts, or as a class when the clone is expanded.

CASSPRASGGHEQYF | TGTGCCAGCAGTCCTCGGGCTAGCGGGGGCCACGAGCAGTACTTC | TRBV27 | - | TRBD2 | TRBJ2-7
CASSQDLAGGQGETQYF | TGCGCCAGCAGCCAAGATCTAGCGGGGGGGCAGGGAGAGACCCAGTACTTC | TRBV4-3 | - | TRBD2 | TRBJ2-5
CASSPRQQETQYF | TGTGCCAGCTCACCACGACAGCAAGAGACCCAGTACTTC | TRBV18 | - | - | TRBJ2-5
CASSVGGLAGIYEQFF | TGTGCCAGCAGCGTAGGAGGACTAGCGGGAATTTATGAGCAGTTCTTC | TRBV9 | - | TRBD2 | TRBJ2-1
CASSRTSGRLRETQYF | TGTGCCAGCAGTCGGACTAGCGGGAGGCTACGAGAGACCCAGTACTTC | TRBV25-1 | - | TRBD2 | TRBJ2-5
CASSDGDPNTGELFF | TGTGCCAGCAGCGACGGGGATCCGAACACCGGGGAGCTGTTTTTT | TRBV9 | - | - | TRBJ2-2
CASSSPGDGQPQHF | TGTGCCAGCAGCTCTCCGGGTGACGGACAGCCCCAGCATTTT | TRBV6-6 | - | - | TRBJ1-5
CASSVVSGGGANNEQFF | TGTGCCAGCAGCGTAGTATCCGGCGGGGGGGCAAACAATGAGCAGTTCTTC | TRBV9 | - | TRBD2 | TRBJ2-1
CATSRDFMRTDTQYF | TGTGCCACCAGCAGAGATTTCATGAGAACAGATACGCAGTATTTT | TRBV15 | - | - | TRBJ2-3
CASSLAPGGRETQYF | TGTGCCAGCAGCTTAGCGCCTGGGGGCAGGGAGACCCAGTACTTC | TRBV11-1 | once | - | TRBJ2-5
CASSLVTTGQGKNSPLHF | TGCGCCAGCAGCTTGGTTACAACCGGACAGGGTAAAAATTCACCCCTCCACTTT | TRBV5-1 | - | TRBD1 | TRBJ1-6
CASSSPAGVVTQYF | TGTGCCAGCAGTTCTCCGGCGGGAGTGGTGACCCAGTACTTC | TRBV6-5 | once | TRBD2 | TRBJ2-5
CASRPNPGHFSGYTF | TGTGCCAGCAGACCCAATCCGGGACATTTTAGTGGCTACACCTTC | TRBV6-5 | once | - | TRBJ1-2
CASSQEREGDTQYF | TGCGCCAGCAGCCAAGAGCGGGAGGGGGATACGCAGTATTTT | TRBV4-3 | - | TRBD2 | TRBJ2-3
CATSRDRGDRDNQPQHF | TGTGCCACCAGCAGAGATAGGGGGGACAGAGACAATCAGCCCCAGCATTTT | TRBV15 | - | TRBD1 | TRBJ1-5
CASSQEGQGGNSPLHF | TGTGCCAGCAGCCAAGAGGGACAGGGGGGTAATTCACCCCTCCACTTT | TRBV3-1/TRBV3-2 | - | TRBD1 | TRBJ1-6
CATSDRVVETQYF | TGTGCCACTTCGGACAGGGTTGTAGAGACCCAGTACTTC | TRBV6-5 | - | TRBD1 | TRBJ2-5
CASSWAAGALSTDTQYF | TGCGCCAGCAGCTGGGCTGCGGGGGCCCTGAGCACAGATACGCAGTATTTT | TRBV5-1 | - | - | TRBJ2-3
CASSWGHGRNQPQHF | TGTGCCAGCAGTTGGGGACACGGTCGGAATCAGCCCCAGCATTTT | TRBV6-2/TRBV6-3 | - | - | TRBJ1-5
CASSPGQGALGAEAFF | TGTGCCAGTAGTCCCGGACAGGGGGCGCTTGGCGCTGAAGCTTTCTTT | TRBV19 | - | TRBD1 | TRBJ1-1
CASSLVRAYEQYF | TGTGCCAGCAGCTTAGTCAGGGCCTACGAGCAGTACTTC | TRBV7-2 | - | - | TRBJ2-7
CASSHFGQGGGNTEAFF | TGTGCCAGTAGTCACTTCGGACAGGGCGGTGGGAACACTGAAGCTTTCTTT | TRBV19 | - | TRBD1 | TRBJ1-1
CASSWIAGGQTDTQYF | TGTGCCAGCAGCTGGATAGCGGGAGGGCAAACAGATACGCAGTATTTT | TRBV5-4 | - | TRBD2 | TRBJ2-3
CASSTRGGLADWGAQYF | TGTGCCAGTAGTACCAGAGGGGGACTAGCGGACTGGGGGGCCCAGTACTTC | TRBV19 | - | TRBD2 | TRBJ2-5
CASRRPSGGTQYF | TGTGCCAGCAGAAGGCCTAGCGGGGGTACGCAGTATTTT | TRBV28 | - | TRBD2 | TRBJ2-3
CASSLTGGEGTEAFF | TGTGCCAGCTCCCTGACAGGGGGGGAAGGCACTGAAGCTTTCTTT | TRBV18 | once | TRBD1 | TRBJ1-1
CASSLGQGAANTEAFF | TGTGCCAGCAGCCTGGGACAGGGGGCTGCGAACACTGAAGCTTTCTTT | TRBV4-2 | few | TRBD1 | TRBJ1-1
CASSQGTQGNYGYTF | TGTGCCAGCAGCCAAGGTACACAGGGAAACTATGGCTACACCTTC | TRBV14 | - | - | TRBJ1-2
CASSNALGHTYEQYF | TGTGCCAGTAGTAACGCCCTGGGACATACCTACGAGCAGTACTTC | TRBV19 | - | - | TRBJ2-7